The 16 T cell receptor beta chains below come from one sample, sequenced in a study of identifying expanded T cells in peripheral blood. Profiled with immunoSEQ multiplex PCR; TCRdb holds only in-frame clones, not every one. Here the sample spans around 95,000 clones, over 80% being singletons. Sample: blood. Receptors originate from a person between 18 and 75 years old in good health.

The CDR3 protein is CASSLSAWDRVNSPLHF. CDR3 coding DNA: TGTGCCAGCAGTTTGTCCGCCTGGGACAGGGTTAATTCACCCCTCCACTTT. J is TRBJ1-6 and V is TRBV27; 9 nucleotides match TRBD1. The CDR3 consists of 17 residues. Trimming removed 3 bases from V and 6 bases from J; junction bases left unmatched: 9. From germline, CDR1 is MNHEY and CDR2 SMNVEV (reference sequence).

The V and J genes are TRBV4-1 and TRBJ1-6, with D unclear. The CDR3 is made up of 17 amino acids. V lost 1 base, J lost 1 base, and 11 bases lay in between. From germline, CDR1 is MGHRA and CDR2 YSYEKL. The CDR3 region is CASSQAGLVSYNSPLHF. The CDR3 bases are TGCGCCAGCAGCCAAGCGGGTTTGGTTTCCTATAATTCACCCCTCCACTTT.

This chain uses TRBV18 with TRBJ2-5; D may be TRBD1 or TRBD2 (5 bases each). This CDR3 region has 14 residues. V shed 2 bases and J shed 5 bases, with 12 bases lying between them. Per germline, CDR1 KGHSH and CDR2 LQKENI. The CDR3 DNA reads TGTGCCAGCTCACCAGGGACGGGATTGGAGACCCAGTACTTC. Its translation is CASSPGTGLETQYF.

The chain combines TRBV2 with TRBJ1-5, with TRBD1 as a possible D gene (5 bases). The CDR3 length is 13 residues. V dropped 10 bases and J dropped 4 bases, with 14 bases sitting between them. Looked up from germline, CDR1 is SNHLY and CDR2 is FYNNEI. The CDR3: CATATAANQPQHF. The CDR3 region has the DNA TGTGCCACCGCGACAGCGGCAAATCAGCCCCAGCATTTT.

As concerns this clone: Its ends do not fully match the called genes, so a read error is possible. This chain links TRBV11-3 with TRBJ1-2, with TRBD1 as a possible D gene (6 bases). This CDR3 region has 12 residues. Germline V gene sequence: CDR1 SGHNT, CDR2 YENEEA. The CDR3 here is CASSPPGGARLF. CDR3 bases: TGTGCCAGCAGCCCCCCGGGGGGGGCGAGACTGTTC.

V gene TRBV5-5 combines with J gene TRBJ2-1, with D maybe TRBD2 (6 bases). The CDR3 runs 14 residues. Trimming removed 3 bases at V and 3 bases at J, with 10 bases between. The germline V gene has CDR1 SGHKS and CDR2 YYEKEE (reference sequence). DNA for the CDR3: TGTGCCAGCAGCTGGAGGGGAGACTACAATGAGCAGTTCTTC. Its translation is CASSWRGDYNEQFF.

J is TRBJ2-1 and V is TRBV5-4; D is uncertain. The CDR3 runs to 13 residues. From germline, CDR1 is SGHNT and CDR2 YYREEE (reference sequence). V dropped 6 bases and J dropped 8 bases, with 15 bases sitting between them. The CDR3 DNA reads as TGTGCCAGCACCTCACCCTCGGGCGATGAGCAGTTCTTC. Its translation is CASTSPSGDEQFF. Based on the CDR3 plus reference TRBV5-4 and TRBJ2-1, the full variable domain is ETGVTQSPTHLIKTRGQQVTLRCSSQSGHNTVSWYQQALGQGPQFIFQYYREEENGRGNFPPRFSGLQFPNYSSELNVNALELDDSALYLCASTSPSGDEQFFGPGTRLTVL.

The chain combines TRBV5-1 with TRBJ2-1; D might be TRBD1 (6 bases). Between the trimmed V and J ends, which lost 0 bases and 0 bases, there was a span of 7 bases. The CDR3 sequence is 15 residues long. Germline V gene lookup returns CDR1 SGHRS and CDR2 YFSETQ. The CDR3 region is CASSLGQVSYNEQFF. The CDR3 DNA sequence: TGCGCCAGCAGCTTGGGACAGGTCTCCTACAATGAGCAGTTCTTC.

The rearrangement links TRBV11-1 to TRBJ2-4; D might be TRBD1 or TRBD2, each matching 6 bases. Germline V gene sequence: CDR1 SGHAT, CDR2 FQDESV (reference sequence). The CDR3 length is 14 residues. V gave up 4 bases and J gave up 5 bases, with 12 bases separating them. The CDR3 is CASSSGAGENIQYF. In nucleotides, the CDR3 is TGTGCCAGCAGCTCGGGGGCCGGGGAAAACATTCAGTACTTC.

The V gene is TRBV5-1, the J gene TRBJ2-3; 7 nucleotides agree with TRBD2. This CDR3 has 15 amino acids. The V gene's germline CDR1 is SGHRS and CDR2 YFSETQ. With V trimmed by 0 bases and J by 6 bases, 7 bases remained unmatched. CDR3 DNA sequence: TGCGCCAGCAGCTTGGAAGGCGGGGGAGGGGATACGCAGTATTTT. Protein product: CASSLEGGGGDTQYF.

The J gene is TRBJ2-1, the V gene TRBV27; D is ambiguous. The CDR3 is 13 residues long. CDR1 and CDR2 (germline): MNHEY, SMNVEV (reference sequence). V gave up 2 bases and J gave up 1 base, with 3 bases separating them. This chain's CDR3 is CASSLGSYNEQFF. The CDR3 DNA reads TGTGCCAGCAGTTTAGGGTCCTACAATGAGCAGTTCTTC.

V is TRBV9 and J is TRBJ2-1; 7 positions match TRBD2. The ends lost 4 bases at V and 1 base at J; junction bases unmatched: 5. Germline loops: CDR1 SGDLS, CDR2 YYNGEE. The CDR3 totals 15 residues. The CDR3 sequence: CASSSGGSSYNEQFF. The CDR3 DNA sequence: TGTGCCAGCAGCTCCGGCGGGAGTTCCTACAATGAGCAGTTCTTC.

The V call is TRBV27, the J call TRBJ1-1; tentative D call: TRBD1 (5 bases). Germline values: CDR1 MNHEY, CDR2 SMNVEV (reference sequence). The length of the CDR3 is 14 residues. Trimming shortened V by 7 bases and J by 2 bases, and 14 bases separated the two germline ends. The CDR3, as DNA: TGTGCCAGCAATCGGCAGGGACCTAACACTGAAGCTTTCTTT. Translation: CASNRQGPNTEAFF.

V gene TRBV7-9 combines with J gene TRBJ2-7; D is unresolved. The CDR3 is made up of 11 amino acids. The V end was cut by 5 bases, the J end by 4 bases, with 6 bases between. Germline V CDR1 and CDR2: SEHNR, FQNEAQ (reference sequence). CDR3 sequence: CASSPQYEQYF. The CDR3 nucleotides read TGTGCCAGCAGCCCGCAATACGAGCAGTACTTC.

J is TRBJ1-1 and V is TRBV6-1; 7 bases align to TRBD1. After removal of 4 bases from V and 0 bases from J, the junction contained 14 bases not matched to a gene. The CDR3 is 18 amino acids. Per germline, CDR1 MNHNS and CDR2 SASEGT. The CDR3 DNA sequence: TGTGCCAGCAGTGCGGGTACGACAGGGAGAATTATGAACACTGAAGCTTTCTTT. Amino acid sequence: CASSAGTTGRIMNTEAFF.

The J gene is TRBJ1-2, the V gene TRBV29-1; 7 bases agree with TRBD1. V dropped 7 bases and J dropped 6; count of bases not matched to a gene: 5. The germline V gene encodes CDR1 SQVTM and CDR2 ANQGSEA. The CDR3 is made up of 11 amino acids. CDR3: CSAADRDGYTF. CDR3 in DNA: TGCAGCGCAGCAGACAGGGATGGCTACACCTTC.